This T cell receptor (beta chain) stems from a study of low-dose radiotherapy and immunotherapy resistance in tumors. In germline, CDR1 is MNHGY, CDR2 SAAAGT. Between the trimmed V and J ends, which lost 6 bases and 0 bases, there was a span of 15 bases. The CDR3 spans 17 residues. Both TCRalpha and TCRbeta chains were reverse transcribed with V-gene-specific primers. PCR amplification of the TCRs was performed with Phusion for 20 PCR cycles, and it relied on a constant-region primer together with a V-primer adapter. In TCRdb, the reads were re-called with MiXCR into one record per CDR3 protein. Of around 14,000 distinct CDR3 sequences listed, roughly half are singletons.

This chain connects TRBV6-8 to TRBJ2-6, with a weak D call TRBD2 (5 bases). This TCR came from a human donor with advanced metastatic prostate, ovarian, gallbladder or colorectal cancer (not recorded which). This table probably holds off-target reads from a library built for another chain. The CDR3 DNA reads as TGTGCCAGCAGATTGCTGCCGGGATCCTCTGGGGCCAACGTCCTGACTTTC. As protein: CASRLLPGSSGANVLTF.